The present TCR beta chain was sequenced within a study of fetal regulatory T cell absence and autoimmunity. Overall study: Exocrine pancreas autoimmunity occurred in IPEX patients lacking clinical diabetes.

Germline CDR1 and CDR2: SGHKS and YYEKEE (reference sequence). The CDR3 runs to 14 residues. V shed 4 bases and J shed 4 bases, with 12 bases lying between them. Sequencing was at survey level. Generated by immunoSEQ multiplex PCR, the TCRdb table keeps only in-frame clones and is missing some. Counted here are about 95,000 clones, 72% occurring once; the ten biggest clones make up 2%. This TCR derives from a male donor with IPEX syndrome. Sequenced: pancreas tissue. The V call is TRBV5-5, the J call TRBJ1-5; D is uncertain. In DNA, the CDR3 is TGTGCCAGCAGCCTTCTCGACACGAATCAGCCCCAGCATTTT. This gives the protein CASSLLDTNQPQHF.